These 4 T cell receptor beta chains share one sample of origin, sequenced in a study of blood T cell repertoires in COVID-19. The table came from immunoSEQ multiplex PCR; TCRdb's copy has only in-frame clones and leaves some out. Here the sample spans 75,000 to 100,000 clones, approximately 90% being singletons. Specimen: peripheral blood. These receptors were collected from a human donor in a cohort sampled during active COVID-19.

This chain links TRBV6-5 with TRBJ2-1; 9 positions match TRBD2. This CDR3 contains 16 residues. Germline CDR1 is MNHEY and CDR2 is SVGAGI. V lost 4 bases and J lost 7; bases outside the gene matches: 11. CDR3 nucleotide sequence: TGTGCCAGCAGTTCCTTGGGGCTAGCGGGACCAAATGAGCAGTTCTTC. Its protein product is CASSSLGLAGPNEQFF.

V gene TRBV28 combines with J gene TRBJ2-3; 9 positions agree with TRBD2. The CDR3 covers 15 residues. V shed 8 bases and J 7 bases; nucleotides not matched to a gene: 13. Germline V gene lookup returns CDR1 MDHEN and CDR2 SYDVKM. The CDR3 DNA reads TGTGCCAGCTCGGGCGGGAGGGCCGATCGAAATACGCAGTATTTT. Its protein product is CASSGGRADRNTQYF.

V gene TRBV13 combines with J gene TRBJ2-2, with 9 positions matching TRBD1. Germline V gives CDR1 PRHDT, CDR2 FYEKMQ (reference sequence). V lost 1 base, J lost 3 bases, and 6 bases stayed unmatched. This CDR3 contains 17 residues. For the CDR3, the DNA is TGTGCCAGCAGCTTAGCCCTCGGGACAGGGTACACCGGGGAGCTGTTTTTT. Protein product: CASSLALGTGYTGELFF.

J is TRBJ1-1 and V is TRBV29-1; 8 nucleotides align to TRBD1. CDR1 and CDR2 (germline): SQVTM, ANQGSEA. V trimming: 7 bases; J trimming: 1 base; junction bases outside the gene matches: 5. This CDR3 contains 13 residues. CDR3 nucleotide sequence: TGCAGCGCCGCGGGACAGGAGAACACTGAAGCTTTCTTT. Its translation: CSAAGQENTEAFF.